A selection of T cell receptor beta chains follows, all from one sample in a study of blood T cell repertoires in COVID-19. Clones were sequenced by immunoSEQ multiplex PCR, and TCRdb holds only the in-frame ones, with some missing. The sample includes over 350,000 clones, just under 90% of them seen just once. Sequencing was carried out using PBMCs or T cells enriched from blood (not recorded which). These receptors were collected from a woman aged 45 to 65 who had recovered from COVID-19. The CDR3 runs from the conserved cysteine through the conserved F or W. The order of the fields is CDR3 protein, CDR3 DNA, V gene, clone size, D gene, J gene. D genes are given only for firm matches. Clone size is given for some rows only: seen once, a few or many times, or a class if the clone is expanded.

CASSPLSGRPQHF	TGTGCCAGCAGCCCCCTAAGCGGCCGACCCCAGCATTTT	TRBV4-2	NA	NA	TRBJ1-5
CASSREVSTEAFF	TGTGCCAGCTCCAGGGAGGTCAGCACTGAAGCTTTCTTT	TRBV28	NA	NA	TRBJ1-1
CSARALSQHF	TGCAGTGCTAGAGCATTGTCCCAGCATTTT	TRBV20-1	NA	NA	TRBJ1-5
CATPRGNTGELFF	TGTGCCACTCCTCGGGGGAACACCGGGGAGCTGTTTTTT	TRBV28	NA	NA	TRBJ2-2
CASSMLWRDNEQFF	TGTGCCAGTAGTATGCTATGGAGGGATAATGAGCAGTTCTTC	TRBV19	NA	NA	TRBJ2-1
CASSYSTVLNQPQHF	TGTGCCAGCAGTTACTCGACAGTCTTGAATCAGCCCCAGCATTTT	TRBV6-2/TRBV6-3	NA	NA	TRBJ1-5
CASSQSGGAADTQYF	TGTGCCAGCAGCCAAAGCGGGGGGGCCGCAGATACGCAGTATTTT	TRBV6-6	NA	TRBD2	TRBJ2-3
CASGLGTGYGYTF	TGTGCTAGTGGTTTGGGGACAGGGTATGGCTACACCTTC	TRBV12-5	NA	TRBD1	TRBJ1-2
CASDGGAQETQYF	TGTGCCAGCGACGGGGGGGCTCAAGAGACCCAGTACTTC	TRBV7-2	NA	TRBD2	TRBJ2-5
CASSNYRAGPAEAFF	TGTGCCAGCAGCAACTACAGGGCGGGCCCGGCTGAAGCTTTCTTT	TRBV7-9	NA	NA	TRBJ1-1
CASSLVAGNNQPQHF	TGCGCCAGCAGCTTGGTGGCAGGGAACAATCAGCCCCAGCATTTT	TRBV5-1	NA	NA	TRBJ1-5
CASSQDWRLAFSEQFF	TGTGCCAGCAGCCAAGATTGGCGCCTAGCCTTTTCTGAGCAGTTCTTC	TRBV3-1/TRBV3-2	NA	NA	TRBJ2-1
CASGGTAPGETQYF	TGTGCCAGCGGAGGGACTGCCCCGGGCGAGACCCAGTACTTC	TRBV2	NA	NA	TRBJ2-5
CAWSATFRIASGNTIYF	TGTGCCTGGAGTGCTACCTTCAGGATCGCCTCTGGAAACACCATATATTTT	TRBV30	NA	NA	TRBJ1-3
CASSLDREYGYTF	TGTGCCAGCAGCCTGGACAGGGAGTATGGCTACACCTTC	TRBV5-4	once	TRBD1	TRBJ1-2
CASSLVENYEQYF	TGCGCCAGCAGCTTGGTGGAGAACTACGAGCAGTACTTC	TRBV5-1	few	NA	TRBJ2-7
CASSSGGGATDTQYF	TGTGCCAGCAGTTCCGGAGGGGGGGCAACAGATACGCAGTATTTT	TRBV6-2/TRBV6-3	NA	NA	TRBJ2-3
CASSSPLGQSYNEQFF	TGTGCCAGCAGTTCTCCCCTGGGACAGTCCTACAATGAGCAGTTCTTC	TRBV27	NA	TRBD1	TRBJ2-1
CASSPGATNEKLFF	TGTGCCAGCTCACCGGGGGCTACGAATGAAAAACTGTTTTTT	TRBV18	NA	NA	TRBJ1-4
CASSGVYGYTF	TGTGCCAGCAGCGGGGTCTATGGCTACACCTTC	TRBV6-5	NA	NA	TRBJ1-2
CASSSAGGYTF	TGTGCCAGCAGCTCCGCCGGTGGCTACACCTTC	TRBV5-6	NA	NA	TRBJ1-2
CASSKIIRQGGSYEQYF	TGTGCCAGCAGCAAAATCATCCGACAGGGAGGTTCCTACGAGCAGTACTTC	TRBV21-1	NA	NA	TRBJ2-7
CASSQVYRDTINEQYF	TGTGCCAGCAGCCAAGTATACCGGGACACCATAAACGAGCAGTACTTC	TRBV3-1/TRBV3-2	NA	NA	TRBJ2-7
CATSDAGDYGYTF	TGTGCCACCAGTGACGCAGGCGACTATGGCTACACCTTC	TRBV24-1	NA	NA	TRBJ1-2
CASSIATGGLGYTF	TGTGCCAGTAGTATAGCCACAGGGGGCCTGGGCTACACCTTC	TRBV19	NA	TRBD1	TRBJ1-2
CASSSEAPGQGFGNYGYTF	TGTGCCAGCAGTTCGGAAGCTCCGGGACAAGGTTTCGGTAACTATGGCTACACCTTC	TRBV27	few	NA	TRBJ1-2
CASSPVASGTEAFF	TGCGCCAGCAGCCCGGTCGCTTCGGGCACTGAAGCTTTCTTT	TRBV5-1	NA	NA	TRBJ1-1
CASSRSWGSSEGNTEAFF	TGCGCCAGCAGTCGGAGTTGGGGGAGTTCGGAGGGGAACACTGAAGCTTTCTTT	TRBV23-1	NA	NA	TRBJ1-1
CAGGQRNTEAFF	TGTGCCGGAGGACAGAGGAACACTGAAGCTTTCTTT	TRBV2	NA	NA	TRBJ1-1
CATSRDILGSEKLFF	TGTGCCACCAGCAGAGATATCTTAGGGAGTGAAAAACTGTTTTTT	TRBV15	NA	NA	TRBJ1-4
CASNFGGVTTNEQFF	TGTGCCAGTAATTTCGGGGGGGTCACCACCAATGAGCAGTTCTTC	TRBV19	NA	TRBD2	TRBJ2-1
CASSLIGELFF	TGTGCCAGCAGCTTAATAGGGGAGCTGTTTTTT	TRBV7-9	NA	NA	TRBJ2-2
CASRIIEGVTEAFF	TGTGCCAGCAGAATAATCGAAGGGGTCACTGAAGCTTTCTTT	TRBV2	few	NA	TRBJ1-1
CSVAGVLYNEQFF	TGCAGCGTTGCAGGGGTGTTATACAATGAGCAGTTCTTC	TRBV29-1	NA	NA	TRBJ2-1
CASSRGANYGYTF	TGTGCCAGCTCGCGTGGGGCAAACTATGGCTACACCTTC	TRBV3-1/TRBV3-2	NA	NA	TRBJ1-2
CASSEEAGGLRGETQYF	TGTGCCAGCAGTGAAGAGGCGGGGGGGCTCCGTGGCGAGACCCAGTACTTC	TRBV2	NA	TRBD2	TRBJ2-5
CATSPGQGAKFF	TGTGCCACCTCGCCGGGACAGGGGGCGAAGTTCTTC	TRBV24-1	NA	TRBD1	TRBJ2-1
CASSPYAGGYYGYTF	TGTGCCAGCAGCCCCTACGCGGGCGGATACTATGGCTACACCTTC	TRBV9	NA	NA	TRBJ1-2
CASSVLQGYTGELFF	TGTGCCAGCAGCGTTCTACAGGGGTACACCGGGGAGCTGTTTTTT	TRBV9	NA	TRBD1	TRBJ2-2
CASSIRRDQETQYF	TGTGCCAGCAGCATTAGACGGGACCAAGAGACCCAGTACTTC	TRBV7-9	NA	NA	TRBJ2-5
CASRQRGRDRNQPQHF	TGTGCCAGTAGACAAAGGGGAAGGGATCGCAATCAGCCCCAGCATTTT	TRBV19	NA	NA	TRBJ1-5
CASSLPPDRAYIYEQYF	TGTGCCAGCAGCCTGCCCCCGGACAGGGCCTATATTTACGAGCAGTACTTC	TRBV21-1	NA	NA	TRBJ2-7
CASSEQGQPNQPQHF	TGTGCCAGCAGTGAACAAGGACAGCCCAATCAGCCCCAGCATTTT	TRBV2	NA	NA	TRBJ1-5
CASSLSGTGTRLVHQPQHF	TGTGCCAGCAGTTTATCAGGGACAGGGACGAGGTTGGTGCATCAGCCCCAGCATTTT	TRBV2	NA	TRBD1	TRBJ1-5
CAIMERGALNEQFF	TGTGCCATCATGGAGCGGGGGGCTTTAAATGAGCAGTTCTTC	TRBV10-3	NA	TRBD2	TRBJ2-1
CASSQDTGRVGNQPQHF	TGTGCCAGCAGCCAAGATACAGGGAGGGTTGGTAATCAGCCCCAGCATTTT	TRBV3-1/TRBV3-2	NA	NA	TRBJ1-5
CASSQEGGINYGYTF	TGTGCCAGCAGCCAAGAAGGGGGTATTAACTATGGCTACACCTTC	TRBV4-2	once	NA	TRBJ1-2
CASSHDQGGRETQYF	TGTGCCAGCTCTCACGACCAGGGGGGCCGCGAGACCCAGTACTTC	TRBV18	NA	NA	TRBJ2-5
CASGRGQGNSPLHF	TGTGCCAGCGGGAGGGGACAGGGTAATTCACCCCTCCACTTT	TRBV5-6	NA	TRBD1	TRBJ1-6
CAIMGRGQSSYEQYF	TGTGCCATCATGGGGCGGGGTCAAAGCTCCTACGAGCAGTACTTC	TRBV10-3	NA	NA	TRBJ2-7
CASSLDRIAYEQYF	TGTGCCAGCAGCTTGGACAGGATAGCCTACGAGCAGTACTTC	TRBV7-9	NA	TRBD1	TRBJ2-7
CASSLVTFTGHGYTF	TGTGCCAGCAGCTTAGTCACGTTTACAGGACATGGCTACACCTTC	TRBV7-2	NA	NA	TRBJ1-2
CASRRTGPYGYTF	TGTGCCAGCAGAAGGACAGGCCCCTATGGCTACACCTTC	TRBV28	once	TRBD1	TRBJ1-2
CASSFGQLNQPQHF	TGTGCCAGCAGTTTTGGGCAGCTCAATCAGCCCCAGCATTTT	TRBV28	NA	NA	TRBJ1-5
CASSQSGGLADTQYF	TGCGCCAGCAGCCAAAGCGGGGGCTTAGCAGATACGCAGTATTTT	TRBV4-3	once	TRBD2	TRBJ2-3
CASLPGGGGGYTF	TGTGCCAGCCTCCCTGGCGGGGGCGGTGGCTACACCTTC	TRBV2	few	NA	TRBJ1-2
CASRAGTGHYGYTF	TGTGCCAGCAGAGCCGGGACAGGACACTATGGCTACACCTTC	TRBV5-5	NA	TRBD1	TRBJ1-2